This T cell receptor (beta chain) was recorded in a study of CD8+ T cells in alopecia areata. Markers used for sorting pooled cutaneous lymph node cells were CD4, CD8alpha, NKG2D, NKG2ACE and others. RNA extraction was followed by reverse transcription into cDNA, which acted as the sequencing template. Sequencing used immunoSEQ multiplex PCR; TCRdb keeps in-frame clones, though not all of them. The sample includes more than 250,000 clones, none of them occurring once. The V gene end was trimmed by 8 bases and the J gene end by 5 bases; junction bases not matched to a gene: 6. The CDR3 totals 14 residues. Germline V gene lookup returns CDR1 MSHET and CDR2 SYDVDS. Remarks on this clone: Genes and germline are mouse. From the germline J gene comes the end of the CDR3, since the read stops 3 residues before it.

The gene calls are TRBV29 and TRBJ1-6, with TRBD1 identical over 7 bases. TRBJ1-6 is an ORF, and what it does is uncertain. Sequencing was carried out using CD4+ T cells sorted from a lymph node. The TCR comes from a C3H/HeJ mouse with alopecia areata. For this mouse line, the MHC haplotype is H2-k. The CDR3 sequence: CASHSTGNNSPLYF. CDR3 DNA (partial): TGTGCTAGCCACTCGACAGGGAATAATTCGCCC.